Listed below are T cell receptor beta chains from one sample, sequenced in a study of T cell responses to AZD1222 COVID-19 vaccine. Profiling relied on immunoSEQ multiplex PCR, and the TCRdb table lists in-frame clones only, not all of them. This table holds 250,000 to 300,000 clones, 94% found once. The specimen comprised peripheral blood, sampled 28 days after the second AZD1222 dose. These receptors were collected from an adult who received the AZD1222 COVID-19 vaccine. The CDR3 runs from the conserved cysteine through the conserved F or W. A D gene is named only where the DNA matches it firmly. For some rows the clone size is stated as once, few or many, or as a class when expanded; others skip it.

d_call j_call clone_size v_call cdr3_aa cdr3_nt
NA TRBJ1-4 NA TRBV7-9 CASSHRAGGEKLFF TGTGCCAGCAGCCACCGGGCCGGAGGGGAAAAACTGTTTTTT
TRBD1 TRBJ2-7 few TRBV19 CASSRDGQVDSYEQYF TGTGCCAGTAGCCGAGACGGACAGGTAGATTCCTACGAGCAGTACTTC
NA TRBJ1-1 NA TRBV19 CASSIDMGVNTEAFF TGTGCCAGTAGTATAGATATGGGGGTCAACACTGAAGCTTTCTTT
TRBD2 TRBJ2-1 NA TRBV11-1 CASSSGLEDEQFF TGTGCCAGCAGCTCGGGACTAGAGGATGAGCAGTTCTTC
NA TRBJ2-1 NA TRBV6-2/TRBV6-3 CASSLFYNEQFF TGTGCCAGCAGCCTTTTTTACAATGAGCAGTTCTTC
NA TRBJ2-3 NA TRBV9 CASSTGFTDTQYF TGTGCCAGCAGTACGGGGTTCACAGATACGCAGTATTTT
TRBD2 TRBJ2-1 NA TRBV5-1 CASSVMTSGEQFF TGCGCCAGCAGCGTAATGACTAGCGGGGAGCAGTTCTTC
NA TRBJ2-3 once TRBV5-1 CASSLASGTDTQYF TGCGCCAGCAGCTTGGCCAGCGGCACAGATACGCAGTATTTT
NA TRBJ2-7 NA TRBV6-5 CASTPAGTRSQQYF TGTGCCAGCACCCCTGCCGGGACAAGGAGCCAACAGTACTTC
TRBD2 TRBJ2-3 NA TRBV28 CASSPGLAGSADTQYF TGTGCCAGCAGTCCGGGACTAGCGGGGTCCGCAGATACGCAGTATTTT
NA TRBJ2-5 NA TRBV6-5 CASSYGTGETQYF TGTGCCAGCAGTTACGGGACGGGAGAGACCCAGTACTTC
NA TRBJ1-2 NA TRBV5-1 CASSLIMGQQGYTF TGCGCCAGCAGCTTGATTATGGGACAACAGGGCTACACCTTC
NA TRBJ2-7 NA TRBV5-1 CASSQDPRVDEQYF TGCGCCAGCAGCCAAGACCCCAGGGTTGACGAGCAGTACTTC
NA TRBJ1-1 NA TRBV7-9 CASSSGGIGTEAFF TGTGCCAGCAGCTCAGGAGGGATCGGCACTGAAGCTTTCTTT
NA TRBJ2-1 NA TRBV7-3 CASSRPAPAGHEQFF TGTGCCAGCAGCCGTCCAGCCCCCGCCGGCCATGAGCAGTTCTTC
NA TRBJ1-1 NA TRBV30 CAWSLKQGNTEAFF TGTGCCTGGTCCCTGAAGCAAGGAAACACTGAAGCTTTCTTT
NA TRBJ1-4 NA TRBV7-9 CASSFSGEEKLFF TGTGCCAGCAGCTTTTCTGGCGAGGAAAAACTGTTTTTT
TRBD2 TRBJ2-2 NA TRBV7-8 CASNSPSPASGVVGELFF TGTGCCAGCAACTCGCCCTCACCAGCTAGCGGGGTCGTCGGGGAGCTGTTTTTT
NA TRBJ1-4 NA TRBV21-1 CASSKAWTYPDRGCKKLFF TGTGCCAGCAGCAAAGCCTGGACGTATCCGGACAGGGGATGTAAAAAACTGTTTTTT
TRBD2 TRBJ2-3 NA TRBV28 CASSPGLAASSDTQYF TGTGCCAGCAGTCCAGGACTAGCGGCTTCCTCGGATACGCAGTATTTT
NA TRBJ2-5 NA TRBV7-3 CASSPLGRGSGETQYF TGTGCCAGCAGCCCGTTGGGGCGGGGATCCGGGGAGACCCAGTACTTC
NA TRBJ1-1 NA TRBV6-5 CATRGNTEAFF TGTGCCACGAGAGGGAACACTGAAGCTTTCTTT
TRBD1 TRBJ2-7 NA TRBV24-1 CATSASGQGRGEQYF TGTGCCACCAGTGCCTCGGGACAGGGACGAGGCGAGCAGTACTTC
NA TRBJ1-5 NA TRBV12-3/TRBV12-4 CASSSGQPQHF TGTGCCAGCAGTTCGGGGCAGCCCCAGCATTTT
NA TRBJ2-3 NA TRBV18 CASSAFLTDTQYF TGTGCCAGCTCAGCATTCCTCACAGATACGCAGTATTTT
NA TRBJ2-1 NA TRBV15 CATSSFAGPRYNEQFF TGTGCCACCAGCTCATTCGCGGGCCCCAGATACAATGAGCAGTTCTTC
NA TRBJ1-1 once TRBV3-1/TRBV3-2 CASSLLSTEAFF TGTGCCAGCAGCCTCCTCAGCACTGAAGCTTTCTTT
TRBD2 TRBJ2-3 NA TRBV9 CASSVGLAGGADTQYF TGTGCCAGCAGCGTAGGGCTAGCGGGAGGGGCAGATACGCAGTATTTT